The following is a T cell receptor (beta chain) sequence with its context. CDR3 length: 18 amino acids. Germline CDR1 MNHNY, CDR2 SVGAGI (reference sequence). V was clipped by 5 bases and J by 4 bases; unmatched bases: 12. Per the original data handling: Scientists estimated how many nucleated cells there were by amplifying reference gene primers. Method: immunoSEQ multiplex PCR; TCRdb's copy keeps in-frame clones and lacks some. V, J and clone size are those of that table, while D and trimming were read from the DNA. The data hold hundreds of thousands of clones, with about 87% observed a single time. The entry originates in a study of blood T cell repertoires in COVID-19. Study information: PBMCs, B-cell-depleted T cells, or T cells were the source of the cDNA or gDNA that made up the material.

The TCR comes from a woman in her 70s with COVID-19, enrolled during active disease. This chain joins TRBV6-6 and TRBJ2-2; 11 positions agree with TRBD1. Input material: peripheral blood. The CDR3 DNA is TGTGCCAGCAGTCTTACCCTTGGGACAGGGGGTACCACCGGGGAGCTGTTTTTT. Its protein is CASSLTLGTGGTTGELFF.